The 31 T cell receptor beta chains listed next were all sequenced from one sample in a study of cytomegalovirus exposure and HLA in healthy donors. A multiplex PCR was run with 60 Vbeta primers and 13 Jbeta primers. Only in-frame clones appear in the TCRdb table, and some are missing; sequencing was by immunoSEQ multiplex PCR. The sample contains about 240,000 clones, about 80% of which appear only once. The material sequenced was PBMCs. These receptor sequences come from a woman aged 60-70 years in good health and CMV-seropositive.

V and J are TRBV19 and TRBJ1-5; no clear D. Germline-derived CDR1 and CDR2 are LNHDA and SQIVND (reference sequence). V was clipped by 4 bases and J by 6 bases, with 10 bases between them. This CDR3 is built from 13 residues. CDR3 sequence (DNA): TGTGCCAGTAGTACCGCTACTCCTCAGCCCCAGCATTTT. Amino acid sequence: CASSTATPQPQHF.

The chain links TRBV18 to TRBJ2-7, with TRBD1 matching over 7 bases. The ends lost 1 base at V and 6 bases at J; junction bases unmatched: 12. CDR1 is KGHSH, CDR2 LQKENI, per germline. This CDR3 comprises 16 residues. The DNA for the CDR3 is TGTGCCAGCTCACCACTTCAAGGGGGCGCCTCATTCGAGCAGTACTTC. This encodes CASSPLQGGASFEQYF.

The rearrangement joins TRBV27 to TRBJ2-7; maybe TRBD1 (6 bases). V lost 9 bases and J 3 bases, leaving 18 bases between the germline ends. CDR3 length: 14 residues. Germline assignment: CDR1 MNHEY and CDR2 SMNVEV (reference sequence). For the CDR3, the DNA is TGTGCCAGTTCTGCCGGGACAATAGGCTACGAGCAGTACTTC. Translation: CASSAGTIGYEQYF.

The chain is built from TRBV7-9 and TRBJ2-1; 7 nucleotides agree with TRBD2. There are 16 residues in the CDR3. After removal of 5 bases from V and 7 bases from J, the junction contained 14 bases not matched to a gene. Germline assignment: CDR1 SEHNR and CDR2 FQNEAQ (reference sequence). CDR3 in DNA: TGTGCCAGCAGCCCCCTAGCGGCGGGAGTTTTGAATGAGCAGTTCTTC. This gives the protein CASSPLAAGVLNEQFF.

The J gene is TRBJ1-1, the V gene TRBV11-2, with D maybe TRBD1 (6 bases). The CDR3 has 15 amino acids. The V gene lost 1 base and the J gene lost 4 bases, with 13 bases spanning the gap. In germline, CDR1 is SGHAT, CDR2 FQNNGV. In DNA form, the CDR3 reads TGTGCCAGCAGCTTAGCCCAGGGGAAGGGCACTGAAGCTTTCTTT. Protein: CASSLAQGKGTEAFF. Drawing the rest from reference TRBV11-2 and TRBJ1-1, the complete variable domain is EAGVAQSPRYKIIEKRQSVAFWCNPISGHATLYWYQQILGQGPKLLIQFQNNGVVDDSQLPKDRFSAERLKGVDSTLKIQPAKLEDSAVYLCASSLAQGKGTEAFFGQGTRLTVV.

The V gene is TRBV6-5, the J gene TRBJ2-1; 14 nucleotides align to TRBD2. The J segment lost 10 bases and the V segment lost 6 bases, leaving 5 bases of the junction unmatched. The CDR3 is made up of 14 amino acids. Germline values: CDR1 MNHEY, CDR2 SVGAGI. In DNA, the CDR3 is TGTGCCAGCAGCCCGGGACTAGCGGGAGTGGAGCAGTTCTTC. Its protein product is CASSPGLAGVEQFF.

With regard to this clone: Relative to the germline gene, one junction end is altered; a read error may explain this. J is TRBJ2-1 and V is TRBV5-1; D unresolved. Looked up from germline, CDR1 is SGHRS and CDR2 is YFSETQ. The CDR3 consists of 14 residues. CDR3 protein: CASSLSFSDNEQFF. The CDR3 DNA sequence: TGCGCCAGCAGTCTTTCTTTCTCCGACAATGAGCAGTTCTTC.

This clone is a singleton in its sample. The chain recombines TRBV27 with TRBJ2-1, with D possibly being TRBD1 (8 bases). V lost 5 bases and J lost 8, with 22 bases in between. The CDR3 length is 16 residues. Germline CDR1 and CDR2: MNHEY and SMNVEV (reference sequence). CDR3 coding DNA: TGTGCCAGCAGTATCCTCAGGACAGGGAGGGTTGATGAGCAGTTCTTC. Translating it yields CASSILRTGRVDEQFF.

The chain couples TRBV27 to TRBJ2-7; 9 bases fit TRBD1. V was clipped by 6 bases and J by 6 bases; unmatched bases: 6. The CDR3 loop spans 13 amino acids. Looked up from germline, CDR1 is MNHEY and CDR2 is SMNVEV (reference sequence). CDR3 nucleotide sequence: TGTGCCAGCAGCCTCGACAGGGGGGGCGAGCAGTACTTC. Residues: CASSLDRGGEQYF.

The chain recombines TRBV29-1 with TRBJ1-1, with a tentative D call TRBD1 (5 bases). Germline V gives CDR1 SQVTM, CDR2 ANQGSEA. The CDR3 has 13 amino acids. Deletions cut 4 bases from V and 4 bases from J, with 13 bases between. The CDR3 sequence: CSVGARGVTEAFF. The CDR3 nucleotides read TGCAGCGTTGGGGCTCGGGGGGTCACTGAAGCTTTCTTT. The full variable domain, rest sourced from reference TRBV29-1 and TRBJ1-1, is SAVISQKPSRDICQRGTSLTIQCQVDSQVTMMFWYRQQPGQSLTLIATANQGSEATYESGFVIDKFPISRPNLTFSTLTVSNMSPEDSSIYLCSVGARGVTEAFFGQGTRLTVV.

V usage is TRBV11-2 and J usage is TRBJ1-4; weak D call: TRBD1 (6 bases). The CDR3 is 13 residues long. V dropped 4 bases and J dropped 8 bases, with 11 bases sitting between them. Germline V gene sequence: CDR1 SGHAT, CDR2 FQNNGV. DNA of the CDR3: TGTGCCAGCAGCTATTACGACAGGGAAAAACTGTTTTTT. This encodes CASSYYDREKLFF.

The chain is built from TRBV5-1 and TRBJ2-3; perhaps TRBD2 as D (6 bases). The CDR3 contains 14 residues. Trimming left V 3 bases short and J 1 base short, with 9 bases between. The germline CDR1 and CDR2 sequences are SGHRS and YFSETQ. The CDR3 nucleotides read TGCGCCAGCAGCTCCGGGAGAGGCACAGATACGCAGTATTTT. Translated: CASSSGRGTDTQYF. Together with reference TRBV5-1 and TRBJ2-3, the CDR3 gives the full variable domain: KAGVTQTPRYLIKTRGQQVTLSCSPISGHRSVSWYQQTPGQGLQFLFEYFSETQRNKGNFPGRFSGRQFSNSRSEMNVSTLELGDSALYLCASSSGRGTDTQYFGPGTRLTVL.

The CDR3 DNA reads as TGTGCCAGCAGCCCCGAAAAGCGGGAGGCCTACAATGAGCAGTTCTTC. Translating gives CASSPEKREAYNEQFF. The rearrangement uses TRBV7-9 and TRBJ2-1; 9 bases fit TRBD2. This CDR3 region has 16 residues. Per germline, CDR1 SEHNR and CDR2 FQNEAQ (reference sequence). V dropped 5 bases and J dropped 2; count of bases not matched to a gene: 7. Looking up the rest from reference TRBV7-9 and TRBJ2-1 gives the full variable domain: DTGVSQNPRHKITKRGQNVTFRCDPISEHNRLYWYRQTLGQGPEFLTYFQNEAQLEKSRLLSDRFSAERPKGSFSTLEIQRTEQGDSAMYLCASSPEKREAYNEQFFGPGTRLTVL.

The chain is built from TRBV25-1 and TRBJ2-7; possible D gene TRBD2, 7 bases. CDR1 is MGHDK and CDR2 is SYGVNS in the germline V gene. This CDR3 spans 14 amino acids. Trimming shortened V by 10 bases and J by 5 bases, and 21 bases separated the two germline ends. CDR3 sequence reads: CANPPRGGLNEQYF. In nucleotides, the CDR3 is TGTGCCAACCCTCCGAGGGGGGGCCTAAACGAGCAGTACTTC.

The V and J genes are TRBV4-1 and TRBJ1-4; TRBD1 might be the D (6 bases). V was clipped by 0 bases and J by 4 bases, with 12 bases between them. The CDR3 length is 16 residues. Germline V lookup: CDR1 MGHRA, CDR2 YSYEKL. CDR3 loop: CASSQDGGGGNEKLFF. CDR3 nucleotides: TGCGCCAGCAGCCAAGACGGGGGAGGGGGTAATGAAAAACTGTTTTTT.

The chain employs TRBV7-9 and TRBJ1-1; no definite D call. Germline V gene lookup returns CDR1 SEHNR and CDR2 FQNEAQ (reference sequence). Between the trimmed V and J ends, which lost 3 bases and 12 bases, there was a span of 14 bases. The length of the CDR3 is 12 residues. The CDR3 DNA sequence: TGTGCCAGCAGCTTGGTCCCGGGGTTGTCTTTCTTT. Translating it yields CASSLVPGLSFF.

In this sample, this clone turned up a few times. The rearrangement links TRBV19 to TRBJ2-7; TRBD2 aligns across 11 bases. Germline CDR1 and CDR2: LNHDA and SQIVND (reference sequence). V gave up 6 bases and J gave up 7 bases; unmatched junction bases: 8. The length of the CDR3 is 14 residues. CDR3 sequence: CASRPGLAALEQYF. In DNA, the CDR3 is TGTGCCAGTAGACCGGGACTAGCGGCTTTAGAGCAGTACTTC.

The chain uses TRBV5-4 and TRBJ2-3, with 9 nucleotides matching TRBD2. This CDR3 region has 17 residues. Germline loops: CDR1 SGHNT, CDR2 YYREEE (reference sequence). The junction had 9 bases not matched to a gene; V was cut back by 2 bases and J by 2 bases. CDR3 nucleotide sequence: TGTGCCAGCAGCTTCCCAACTAGCGGGCCTCCCACAGATACGCAGTATTTT. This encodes CASSFPTSGPPTDTQYF.

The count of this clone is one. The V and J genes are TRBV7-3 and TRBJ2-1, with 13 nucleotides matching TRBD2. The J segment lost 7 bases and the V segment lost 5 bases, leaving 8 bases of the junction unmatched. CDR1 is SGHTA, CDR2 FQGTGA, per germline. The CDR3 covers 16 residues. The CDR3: CASSPRTSGRVNEQFF. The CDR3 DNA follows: TGTGCCAGCAGCCCCCGGACTAGCGGGAGAGTAAATGAGCAGTTCTTC.

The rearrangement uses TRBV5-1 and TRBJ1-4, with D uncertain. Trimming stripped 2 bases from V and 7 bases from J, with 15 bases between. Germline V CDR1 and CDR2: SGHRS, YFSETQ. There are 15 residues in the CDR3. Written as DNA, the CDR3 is TGCGCCAGCAGCTTTTCTCGAGGGCCGGGTGAAAAACTGTTTTTT. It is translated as CASSFSRGPGEKLFF.

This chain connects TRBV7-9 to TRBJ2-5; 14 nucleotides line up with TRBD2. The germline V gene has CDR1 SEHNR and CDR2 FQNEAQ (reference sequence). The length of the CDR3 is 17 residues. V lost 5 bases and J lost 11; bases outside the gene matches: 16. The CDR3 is CASSPGLAGVSRGEQYF. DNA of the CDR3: TGTGCCAGCAGCCCGGGACTAGCGGGAGTTTCGAGGGGGGAGCAGTACTTC.

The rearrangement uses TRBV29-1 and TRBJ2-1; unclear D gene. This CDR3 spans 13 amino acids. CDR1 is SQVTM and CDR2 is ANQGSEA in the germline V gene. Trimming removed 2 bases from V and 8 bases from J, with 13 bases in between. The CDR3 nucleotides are TGCAGCGTTGAACCGTCCGTCTCCCATGAGCAGTTCTTC. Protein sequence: CSVEPSVSHEQFF.

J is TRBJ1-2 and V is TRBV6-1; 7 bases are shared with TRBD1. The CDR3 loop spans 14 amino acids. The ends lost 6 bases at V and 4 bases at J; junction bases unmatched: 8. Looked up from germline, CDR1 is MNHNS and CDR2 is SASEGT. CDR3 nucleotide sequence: TGTGCCAGCAGATCCTACAGGGGACTCTATGGCTACACCTTC. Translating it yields CASRSYRGLYGYTF.

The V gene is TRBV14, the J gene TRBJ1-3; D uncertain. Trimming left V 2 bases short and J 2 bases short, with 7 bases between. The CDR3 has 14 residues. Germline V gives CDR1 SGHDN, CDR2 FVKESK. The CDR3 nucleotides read TGTGCCAGCAGCCAAATAACAGCTGGAAACACCATATATTTT. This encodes CASSQITAGNTIYF.

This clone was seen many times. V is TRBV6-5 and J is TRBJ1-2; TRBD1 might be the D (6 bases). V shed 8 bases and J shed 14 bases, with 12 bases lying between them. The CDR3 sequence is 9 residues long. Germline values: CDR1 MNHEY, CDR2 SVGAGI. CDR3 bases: TGTGCCAGCGCCGACAGGAAGACCTTC. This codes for CASADRKTF.

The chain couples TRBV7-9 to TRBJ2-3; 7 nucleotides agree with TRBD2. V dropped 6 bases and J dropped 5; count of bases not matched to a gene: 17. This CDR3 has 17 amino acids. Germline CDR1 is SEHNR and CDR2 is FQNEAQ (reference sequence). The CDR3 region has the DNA TGTGCCAGCAGGGGCCGAGGGAGGGGCCCCCGCGAAGATACGCAGTATTTT. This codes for CASRGRGRGPREDTQYF. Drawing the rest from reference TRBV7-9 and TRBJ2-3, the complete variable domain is DTGVSQNPRHKITKRGQNVTFRCDPISEHNRLYWYRQTLGQGPEFLTYFQNEAQLEKSRLLSDRFSAERPKGSFSTLEIQRTEQGDSAMYLCASRGRGRGPREDTQYFGPGTRLTVL.

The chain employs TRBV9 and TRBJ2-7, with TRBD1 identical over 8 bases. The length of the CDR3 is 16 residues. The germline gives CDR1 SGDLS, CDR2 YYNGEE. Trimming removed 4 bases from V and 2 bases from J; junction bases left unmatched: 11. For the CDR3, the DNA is TGTGCCAGCAGCCCCCCACCCGGACAGGGTCCCTACGAGCAGTACTTC. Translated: CASSPPPGQGPYEQYF.

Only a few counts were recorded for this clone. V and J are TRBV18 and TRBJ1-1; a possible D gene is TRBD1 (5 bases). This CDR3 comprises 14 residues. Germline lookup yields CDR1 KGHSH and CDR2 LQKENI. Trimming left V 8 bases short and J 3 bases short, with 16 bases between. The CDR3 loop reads CASRALGQDTEAFF. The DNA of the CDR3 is TGTGCCAGCCGGGCCTTGGGGCAGGACACTGAAGCTTTCTTT.

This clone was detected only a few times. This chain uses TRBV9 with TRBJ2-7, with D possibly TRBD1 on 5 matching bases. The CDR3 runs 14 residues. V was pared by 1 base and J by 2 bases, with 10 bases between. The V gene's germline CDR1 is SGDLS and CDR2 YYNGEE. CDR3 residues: CASSVTPGTYEQYF. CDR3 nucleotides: TGTGCCAGCAGCGTAACGCCAGGGACCTACGAGCAGTACTTC.

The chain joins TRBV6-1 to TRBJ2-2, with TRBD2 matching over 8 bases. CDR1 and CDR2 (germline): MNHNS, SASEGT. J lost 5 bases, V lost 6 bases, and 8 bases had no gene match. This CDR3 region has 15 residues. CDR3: CASRQSGSVTGELFF. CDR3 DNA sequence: TGTGCCAGCAGACAGAGCGGGAGTGTGACCGGGGAGCTGTTTTTT.

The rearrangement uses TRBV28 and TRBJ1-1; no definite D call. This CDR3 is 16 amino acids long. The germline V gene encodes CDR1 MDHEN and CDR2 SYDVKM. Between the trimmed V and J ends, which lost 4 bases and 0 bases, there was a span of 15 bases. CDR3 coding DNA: TGTGCCAGCAGTTCGACTTTTAGCGGGGTGAACACTGAAGCTTTCTTT. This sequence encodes CASSSTFSGVNTEAFF.